This T cell receptor beta chain derives from a study of T-cell reconstitution after alpha-beta-depleted transplantation in children. Study results and caveats: Reportedly, alpha-beta T cells present about two months post-transplant originated from several hundred expanded clones of graft origin. Counts and diversity of T cells one year after transplant came mostly from newly produced T cells. Where some patients showed high TCRbeta diversity at day 60, it came from recipient T cells and thymic progenitors that had survived.

It was with unique molecular identifiers that the TCRbeta library was prepared. Using its own MiXCR run on the PCR reads, TCRdb lists one record per CDR3 protein. This sample yields approximately 430,000 distinct CDR3 sequences, of which around 15% are seen a single time; under 30% belongs to the top ten. As concerns this clonotype: Its specificity is unknown.

This receptor was obtained from a boy under two years old who had a stem cell transplant for Wiskott-Aldrich syndrome, so the T cells may come from the graft donor. The sample consisted of PBMCs, mostly from graft donor cells, taken 360 days after TCRalphabeta/CD19-depleted stem cell transplant.

Here the CDR3 reads CATRTSGSNEQFF. The CDR3 DNA follows: TGTGCCACTAGGACTAGCGGGAGCAATGAGCAGTTCTTC. V usage is TRBV24-1 and J usage is TRBJ2-1; 13 bases align to TRBD2. V shed 10 bases, J shed 6 bases, and the junction held 2 bases outside the gene matches. CDR3 length: 13 residues. Looked up from germline, CDR1 is KGHDR and CDR2 is SFDVKD.